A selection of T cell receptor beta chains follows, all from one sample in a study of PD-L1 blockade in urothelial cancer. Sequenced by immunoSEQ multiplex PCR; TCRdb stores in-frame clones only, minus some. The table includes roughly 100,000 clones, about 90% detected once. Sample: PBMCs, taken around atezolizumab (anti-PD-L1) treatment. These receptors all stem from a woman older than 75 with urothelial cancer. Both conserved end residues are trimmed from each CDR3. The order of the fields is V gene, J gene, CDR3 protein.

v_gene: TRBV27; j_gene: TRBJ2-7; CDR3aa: ASSLFGTGTDYEQY
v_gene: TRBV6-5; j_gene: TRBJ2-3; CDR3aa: ASSSAGGPDTQY
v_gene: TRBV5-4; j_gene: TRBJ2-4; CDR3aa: ASSPAQGMRSKNIQY
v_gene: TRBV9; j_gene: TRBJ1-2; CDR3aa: ASSVVEVGGYT
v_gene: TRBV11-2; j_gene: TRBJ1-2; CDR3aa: ASSKTGVDGYT
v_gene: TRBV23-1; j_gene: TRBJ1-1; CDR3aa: ASSQRTGNTEAF
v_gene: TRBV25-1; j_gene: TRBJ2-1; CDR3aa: ASSSQLGQLNEQF
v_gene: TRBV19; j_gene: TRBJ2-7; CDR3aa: ASSPTRGEQY
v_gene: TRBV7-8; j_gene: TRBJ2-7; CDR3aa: ATRAGVNEQY
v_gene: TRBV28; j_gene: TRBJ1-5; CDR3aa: ASSRGGGSQPQH
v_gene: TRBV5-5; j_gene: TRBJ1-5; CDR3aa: ASSPRGFNSNQPQH
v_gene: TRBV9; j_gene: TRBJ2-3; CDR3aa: ASSDGRSTDTQY
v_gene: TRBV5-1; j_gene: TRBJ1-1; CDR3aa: ASSLSGGTNTEAF
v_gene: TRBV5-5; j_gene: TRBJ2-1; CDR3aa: ASSLAGGFNEQF
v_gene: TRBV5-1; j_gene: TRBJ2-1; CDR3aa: ASSSGQGGYNEQF
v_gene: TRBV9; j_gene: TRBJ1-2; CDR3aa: ASSVEGQRNYGYT
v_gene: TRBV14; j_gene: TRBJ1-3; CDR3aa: ASSQLRQTYNSGNTIY
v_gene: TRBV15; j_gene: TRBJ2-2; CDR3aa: ATKSGSSTGELF
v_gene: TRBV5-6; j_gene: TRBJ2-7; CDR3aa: ASSSWGGDYEQY
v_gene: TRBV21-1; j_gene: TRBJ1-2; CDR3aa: ASSSIRLSNYGYT
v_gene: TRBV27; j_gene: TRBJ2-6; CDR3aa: ASSEGLAGGRGANVLT
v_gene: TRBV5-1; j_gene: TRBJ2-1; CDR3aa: ASSLTSGSSYNEQF
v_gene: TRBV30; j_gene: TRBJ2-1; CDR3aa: AWGGGARNEQF
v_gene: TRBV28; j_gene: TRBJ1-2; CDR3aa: ASSLGANYGYT
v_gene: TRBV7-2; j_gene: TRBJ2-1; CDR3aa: ASSLSGGVLGNEQF
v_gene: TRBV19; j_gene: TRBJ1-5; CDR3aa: ASRDRGNQPQH
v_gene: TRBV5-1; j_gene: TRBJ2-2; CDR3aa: ASSLAGGVTGELF
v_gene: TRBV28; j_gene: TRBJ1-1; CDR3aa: ASSLSGGTPDTEAF
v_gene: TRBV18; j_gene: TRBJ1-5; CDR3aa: ASSPGTVESNQPQH
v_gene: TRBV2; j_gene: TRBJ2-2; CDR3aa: ASRKGPFPTGELF
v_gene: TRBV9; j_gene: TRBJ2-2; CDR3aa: ASSTGDREIGELF
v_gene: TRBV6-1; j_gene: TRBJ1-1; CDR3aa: ASSGRGRRFSDTEAF
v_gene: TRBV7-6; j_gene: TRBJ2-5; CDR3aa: ASSAYGQGSQETQY
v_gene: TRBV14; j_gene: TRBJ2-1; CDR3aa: ASSQLLAGAYNEQF
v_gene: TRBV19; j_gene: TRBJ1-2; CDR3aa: ASSIGTPRDYGYT
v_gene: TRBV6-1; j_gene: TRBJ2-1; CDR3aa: AIRGLGYNEQF
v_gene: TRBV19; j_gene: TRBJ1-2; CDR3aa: ASSSEGQGNYGYT
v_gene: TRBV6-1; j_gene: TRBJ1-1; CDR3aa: ASSEQGLGVNTEAF
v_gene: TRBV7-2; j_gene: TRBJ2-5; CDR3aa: ASTPPVQETQY
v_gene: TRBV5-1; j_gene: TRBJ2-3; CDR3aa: ASLPGLAGGYTQY
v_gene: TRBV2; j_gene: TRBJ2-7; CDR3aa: ASSVSNSDRGEQY
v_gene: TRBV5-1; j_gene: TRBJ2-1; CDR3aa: ASSLVTASGYSNEQF
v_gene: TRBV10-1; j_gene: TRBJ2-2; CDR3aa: ASSDPSGTGELF
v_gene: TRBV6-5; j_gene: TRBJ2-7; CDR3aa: ASRIGQGSTYEQY
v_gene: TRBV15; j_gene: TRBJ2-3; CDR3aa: ATSRVGGATDTQY
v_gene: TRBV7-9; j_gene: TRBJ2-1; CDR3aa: ASSISGQTYNEQF
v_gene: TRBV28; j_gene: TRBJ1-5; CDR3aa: ASSYRSNQPQH
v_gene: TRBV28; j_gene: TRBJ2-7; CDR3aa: ASTERGGEQY
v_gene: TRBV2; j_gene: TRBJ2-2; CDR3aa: ASRGQGNTGELF
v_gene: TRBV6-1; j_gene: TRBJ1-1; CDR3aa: ASSDRGLFTEAF
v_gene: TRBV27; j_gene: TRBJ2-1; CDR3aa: ASSLSEPLASYPDEQF
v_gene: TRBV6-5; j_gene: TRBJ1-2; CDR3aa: ASKAGPGGYT
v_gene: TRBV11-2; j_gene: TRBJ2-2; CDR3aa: ASSWGTSGTGELF
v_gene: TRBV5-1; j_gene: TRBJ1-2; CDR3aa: ASSQTGTSYGYT